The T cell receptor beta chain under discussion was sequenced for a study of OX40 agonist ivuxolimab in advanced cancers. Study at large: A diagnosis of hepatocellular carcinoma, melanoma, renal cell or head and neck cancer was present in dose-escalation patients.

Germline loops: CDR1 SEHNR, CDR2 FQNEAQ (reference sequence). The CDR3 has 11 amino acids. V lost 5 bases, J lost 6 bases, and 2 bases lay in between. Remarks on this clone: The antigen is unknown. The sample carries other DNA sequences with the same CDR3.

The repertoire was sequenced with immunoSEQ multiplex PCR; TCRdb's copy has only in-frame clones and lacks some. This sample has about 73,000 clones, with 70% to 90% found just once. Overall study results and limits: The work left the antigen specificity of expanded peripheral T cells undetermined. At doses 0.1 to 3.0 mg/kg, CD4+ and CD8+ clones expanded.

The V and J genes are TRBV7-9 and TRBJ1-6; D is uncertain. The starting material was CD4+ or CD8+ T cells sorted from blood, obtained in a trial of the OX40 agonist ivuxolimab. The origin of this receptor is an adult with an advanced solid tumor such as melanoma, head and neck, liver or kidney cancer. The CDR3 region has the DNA TGTGCCAGCAGCCTTAATTCACCCCTCCACTTT. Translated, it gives CASSLNSPLHF.